This T cell receptor (beta chain) emerged from a study of cytomegalovirus exposure and HLA in healthy donors. PCR primers comprised 60 Vbeta and 13 Jbeta primers. The method was immunoSEQ multiplex PCR; TCRdb's version includes in-frame clones alone and lacks a portion of them. The table has fewer than 150,000 clones, roughly 77% seen once; the top ten hold roughly 4.5%. The clonotype was recovered from a man over 45 in good health and CMV-seropositive. The material sequenced was PBMCs.

The CDR3 DNA reads TGCAGCGGGACAGGGGGGATAAACACTGAAGCTTTCTTT. It specifies CSGTGGINTEAFF. The chain carries TRBV29-1 and TRBJ1-1; 10 bases line up with TRBD1. This CDR3 has 13 residues. CDR1 and CDR2 (germline): SQVTM, ANQGSEA. Unmatched junction bases numbered 4, after V lost 7 bases and J lost 2 bases.